Shown below are 9 T cell receptor beta chains from a single sample sequenced in a study of response to subunit inactivated influenza vaccine. TCRdb independently ran MiXCR on the RT-PCR reads; one entry per CDR3 protein. This sample has more than 200,000 distinct CDR3 sequences, with approximately 12% found just once. Sequences were derived from non-naive T cells sorted from PBMCs, sampled 14 to 15 days before vaccination. All receptors derive from a man in his fifties who received an inactivated influenza vaccine.

This clonotype was counted between two and nine times. The V gene is TRBV5-1, the J gene TRBJ2-1, with D possibly being TRBD1 (6 bases). The CDR3 covers 15 residues. V lost 8 bases to trimming and J lost 9 bases, with 24 bases between them. CDR1 SGHRS and CDR2 YFSETQ come from the germline V gene. The CDR3 sequence: CASEKSGAGVGEQFF. CDR3 in DNA: TGCGCCAGTGAAAAATCCGGGGCAGGGGTTGGTGAGCAGTTCTTC.

In this sample, this clonotype turned up many times. Here the CDR3 reads CASSLRGNYEQYF. DNA for the CDR3: TGTGCCAGCAGCTTACGTGGCAACTACGAGCAGTACTTC. This chain joins TRBV7-2 and TRBJ2-7, with D unclear. V was pared by 2 bases and J by 3 bases, with 8 bases between. There are 13 residues in the CDR3. Germline-derived CDR1 and CDR2 are SGHTA and FQGNSA. Complete variable domain (other parts from reference TRBV7-2 and TRBJ2-7): GAGVSQSPSNKVTEKGKDVELRCDPISGHTALYWYRQSLGQGLEFLIYFQGNSAPDKSGLPSDRFSAERTGGSVSTLTIQRTQQEDSAVYLCASSLRGNYEQYFGPGTRLTVT.

In its sample, this clonotype was seen many times. The V and J genes are TRBV7-6 and TRBJ2-7; perhaps D is TRBD1 or TRBD2 (5 bases each). The CDR3 runs 16 residues. Trimming cost V 4 bases and J 2 bases, with 18 bases left between them. Germline assignment: CDR1 SGHVS and CDR2 FNYEAQ. CDR3 region: CASSSRTGTPTYEQYF. CDR3 sequence (DNA): TGTGCCAGCAGCTCCCGGACCGGGACCCCGACCTACGAGCAGTACTTC.

The chain recombines TRBV16 with TRBJ1-1; 7 nucleotides agree with TRBD1. CDR3 length equals 14 residues. V gave up 3 bases and J gave up 6 bases; unmatched junction bases: 7. CDR1 KGHSY and CDR2 FQNENV come from the germline V gene. CDR3 region: CASSHSNGQAEAFF. The DNA of the CDR3 is TGTGCCAGCAGCCATTCTAATGGACAGGCTGAAGCTTTCTTT.

This sequence joins TRBV4-2 and TRBJ2-5; a possible D gene is TRBD1 (6 bases). The CDR3 spans 14 residues. The ends were cut back, 7 bases at V and 3 bases at J, with 15 bases in the middle. Germline V gives CDR1 LGHNA, CDR2 YNFKEQ. The CDR3 DNA sequence: TGTGCCAGCACCCGCAGACAGGTGGAAGAGACCCAGTACTTC. This translates into CASTRRQVEETQYF.

This clonotype occurred a few times. V and J are TRBV11-2 and TRBJ2-3; 9 bases are a match to TRBD1. Trimming cost V 5 bases and J 2 bases; bases outside gene matches: 8. The CDR3 is 16 residues long. Germline loops: CDR1 SGHAT, CDR2 FQNNGV. The CDR3 DNA sequence: TGTGCCAGCAGCCGGGGACAGGGACCTTCCACAGATACGCAGTATTTT. Translation gives CASSRGQGPSTDTQYF.

The chain carries TRBV20-1 and TRBJ2-7; D remains ambiguous. V lost 1 base and J lost 6, with 13 bases in between. Germline V CDR1 and CDR2: DFQATT, SNEGSKA (reference sequence). This CDR3 spans 13 amino acids. CDR3 in amino acids: CSARVRVVGEQYF. CDR3 nucleotides: TGCAGTGCTAGAGTTCGAGTAGTGGGCGAGCAGTACTTC.

There are many counts of this clonotype. The rearrangement uses TRBV7-2 and TRBJ2-3; maybe TRBD1 (6 bases). Germline lookup yields CDR1 SGHTA and CDR2 FQGNSA. This CDR3 is built from 15 residues. Between the trimmed V and J ends, which lost 2 bases and 0 bases, there was a span of 9 bases. CDR3 bases: TGTGCCAGCAGCTTATGGGACATTAGCACAGATACGCAGTATTTT. Amino acids: CASSLWDISTDTQYF. Looking up the rest from reference TRBV7-2 and TRBJ2-3 gives the full variable domain: GAGVSQSPSNKVTEKGKDVELRCDPISGHTALYWYRQSLGQGLEFLIYFQGNSAPDKSGLPSDRFSAERTGGSVSTLTIQRTQQEDSAVYLCASSLWDISTDTQYFGPGTRLTVL.

This clonotype was recorded a few times. The chain joins TRBV20-1 to TRBJ2-1, with 8 bases lining up with TRBD2. Germline V gene sequence: CDR1 DFQATT, CDR2 SNEGSKA (reference sequence). This CDR3 comprises 17 residues. V lost 6 bases to trimming and J lost 7 bases; unmatched junction nucleotides: 20. CDR3 amino acids: CSARPRDIAGHGNEQFF. The CDR3, as DNA: TGCAGTGCCCGACCCAGAGATATAGCGGGACACGGAAATGAGCAGTTCTTC.